The entry below gives a single T cell receptor (beta chain) sequence along with its context. TCRdb keeps only in-frame clones here, not all; method: immunoSEQ multiplex PCR. This sample has 10,000 to 13,000 clones, with 90% to 95% found just once. The data belong to a study of technical replicates of blood from several donors. The CDR3 totals 13 residues. Trimming took 8 bases from V and 7 from J, leaving 18 bases between them. Looked up from germline, CDR1 is MDHEN and CDR2 is SYDVKM. This clonotype was obtained from a human donor in good health. This chain joins TRBV28 and TRBJ2-7; D perhaps matches TRBD2 (6 bases). Sequenced sample: PBMCs. CDR3 DNA: TGTGCCAGCGGTATGGGACTCTTCGTGGAGCAGTACTTC. The encoded protein is CASGMGLFVEQYF. The variable domain in full, with the rest retrieved from reference TRBV28 and TRBJ2-7, is DVKVTQSSRYLVKRTGEKVFLECVQDMDHENMFWYRQDPGLGLRLIYFSYDVKMKEKGDIPEGYSVSREKKERFSLILESASTNQTSMYLCASGMGLFVEQYFGPGTRLTVT.